The 6 T cell receptor beta chains below come from one sample, sequenced in a study of blood T cell repertoires in COVID-19. Libraries were prepared by immunoSEQ multiplex PCR; TCRdb keeps only in-frame clonotypes and omits some of them. This table has some 180,000 clones, 75% to 95% appearing once. The material sequenced was peripheral blood. Source of these receptors: a middle-aged man with acute or convalescent COVID-19.

CDR3 sequence: CAIGAQGIGELFF. The CDR3 nucleotides read TGTGCCATCGGAGCTCAGGGGATCGGGGAGCTGTTTTTT. This chain connects TRBV10-3 to TRBJ2-2, with D perhaps matching TRBD1 (6 bases). The V gene lost 8 bases and the J gene lost 7 bases, with 14 bases spanning the gap. CDR1 ENHRY and CDR2 SYGVKD come from the germline V gene. This CDR3 contains 13 residues.

The genes are TRBV2 and TRBJ1-3, with 7 bases fitting TRBD1. The CDR3 loop spans 13 amino acids. After removal of 7 bases from V and 4 bases from J, the junction contained 4 bases not matched to a gene. In germline, CDR1 is SNHLY, CDR2 FYNNEI. The CDR3 loop is CASTRGPGNTIYF. CDR3 DNA sequence: TGTGCCAGCACAAGGGGGCCGGGAAACACCATATATTTT.

This clone was seen a single time. The V and J genes are TRBV6-1 and TRBJ1-1, with 10 bases identical to TRBD1. V lost 3 bases to trimming and J lost 5 bases; unmatched junction nucleotides: 9. The germline V gene encodes CDR1 MNHNS and CDR2 SASEGT. This CDR3 region has 16 residues. The CDR3 sequence: CASSESGTGEATEAFF. CDR3 nucleotides: TGTGCCAGCAGTGAGTCAGGGACAGGGGAAGCTACTGAAGCTTTCTTT.

The chain carries TRBV3-1 (or the pseudogene TRBV3-2) and TRBJ2-1; the match to TRBD2 covers 7 bases. Trimming took 5 bases from V and 7 from J; bases not matched to a gene: 11. The CDR3 has 15 amino acids. CDR1 is LGHDT, CDR2 YNNKEL, per germline (reference sequence). The CDR3 loop is CASSSKPQLANEQFF. The CDR3 nucleotides read TGTGCCAGCAGCTCGAAGCCCCAACTAGCGAATGAGCAGTTCTTC.

The chain employs TRBV29-1 and TRBJ2-5; tentatively, D is TRBD1 (6 bases). V lost 7 bases and J lost 5, with 14 bases in between. CDR1 and CDR2 (germline): SQVTM, ANQGSEA. This CDR3 is built from 12 residues. The chain's CDR3 is CSGGQNGETQYF. In DNA, the CDR3 is TGCAGCGGCGGACAGAACGGGGAGACCCAGTACTTC.

The chain has TRBV6-6 and TRBJ1-4; D is unresolved. Between the trimmed V and J ends, which lost 1 base and 5 bases, there was a span of 11 bases. The CDR3 sequence is 15 residues long. Germline-derived CDR1 and CDR2 are MNHNY and SVGAGI (reference sequence). CDR3 protein: CASSYLRQANEKLFF. As DNA, the CDR3 is TGTGCCAGCAGTTACTTGCGTCAGGCGAATGAAAAACTGTTTTTT.